Below, 8 T cell receptor beta chains from the same sample are listed, as sequenced in a study of T cell responses to AZD1222 COVID-19 vaccine. Profiled with immunoSEQ multiplex PCR; TCRdb holds only in-frame clones, not every one. The table includes 130,000 or so clones, roughly nine tenths detected once. The sequencing here drew on peripheral blood, taken on day 0 of AZD1222 vaccination. The receptors come from an adult in good health.

Regarding this clone: This same CDR3 is encoded by further DNA sequences in the sample. The rearrangement links TRBV3-1 (or the pseudogene TRBV3-2) to TRBJ1-5; no firm D call. The V end was cut by 3 bases, the J end by 1 base, with 7 bases between. CDR3 length equals 14 residues. The germline gives CDR1 LGHDT, CDR2 YNNKEL (reference sequence). The CDR3 bases are TGTGCCAGCAGCCACGGGCGGAGCAATCAGCCCCAGCATTTT. It is translated as CASSHGRSNQPQHF.

CDR3 in DNA: TGTGCCAGCAGGGTATTAGGCTCCGCCCCAAACAATGAGCAGTTCTTC. Amino acid sequence: CASRVLGSAPNNEQFF. The chain carries TRBV2 and TRBJ2-1; D gene ambiguous. V lost 6 bases and J lost 5, with 20 bases in between. This CDR3 region has 16 residues. Germline CDR1 is SNHLY and CDR2 is FYNNEI. The entire variable domain, with the rest obtained from reference TRBV2 and TRBJ2-1, is as follows: EPEVTQTPSHQVTQMGQEVILRCVPISNHLYFYWYRQILGQKVEFLVSFYNNEISEKSEIFDDQFSVERPDGSNFTLKIRSTKLEDSAMYFCASRVLGSAPNNEQFFGPGTRLTVL.

This chain joins TRBV9 and TRBJ1-1; D gene uncertain. CDR1 is SGDLS and CDR2 is YYNGEE in the germline V gene. Trimming shortened V by 1 base and J by 6 bases, and 13 bases separated the two germline ends. CDR3 length: 14 amino acids. The chain's CDR3 is CASSVSSGVAEAFF. The CDR3 DNA reads TGTGCCAGCAGCGTATCCTCTGGGGTGGCTGAAGCTTTCTTT.

V is TRBV5-1 and J is TRBJ2-2; 11 bases match TRBD2. The CDR3 consists of 17 residues. V lost 3 bases to trimming and J lost 6 bases; unmatched junction nucleotides: 10. In germline, CDR1 is SGHRS, CDR2 YFSETQ. CDR3 DNA sequence: TGCGCCAGCAGCTCAATAGCGGGAGGGCCACCCCCCGGGGAGCTGTTTTTT. Translating gives CASSSIAGGPPPGELFF.

This clone was seen only once. V gene TRBV4-2 combines with J gene TRBJ1-3, with TRBD1 identical over 7 bases. Germline loops: CDR1 LGHNA, CDR2 YNFKEQ. Trimming cost V 5 bases and J 8 bases; bases outside gene matches: 15. This CDR3 spans 16 amino acids. The DNA for the CDR3 is TGTGCCAGCAGCGCCCGGGGAGCAGGGGGTAAGGACACCATATATTTT. It yields the protein CASSARGAGGKDTIYF.

This clone was observed a handful of times. The J gene is TRBJ1-6, the V gene TRBV7-9; D is unresolved. The CDR3 loop spans 18 amino acids. Trimming stripped 1 base from V and 0 bases from J, with 13 bases between. Germline V gene lookup returns CDR1 SEHNR and CDR2 FQNEAQ (reference sequence). The CDR3 is CASSLGLGRSSYNSPLHF. The DNA for the CDR3 is TGTGCCAGCAGCTTAGGTTTAGGGAGAAGCTCCTATAATTCACCCCTCCACTTT.

The chain is built from TRBV28 and TRBJ1-2; 9 nucleotides line up with TRBD1. The J segment lost 8 bases and the V segment lost 7 bases, leaving 8 bases of the junction unmatched. The CDR3 extends over 13 amino acids. The V gene's germline CDR1 is MDHEN and CDR2 SYDVKM. CDR3 in DNA: TGTGCCAGCACCTTAAGGGACAGGGAGGGCTACACCTTC. Residues: CASTLRDREGYTF.

For this clone: One end of the junction fails to match germline, which may point to a read error. This chain links TRBV10-3 with TRBJ1-2, with D perhaps TRBD1 (5 bases). The length of the CDR3 is 14 residues. CDR1 is ENHRY, CDR2 SYGVKD, per germline. CDR3 sequence (DNA): TGTGCCATCAGTGCATTCTACCTTATGGGACCCCTGATCTTC. This codes for CAISAFYLMGPLIF.